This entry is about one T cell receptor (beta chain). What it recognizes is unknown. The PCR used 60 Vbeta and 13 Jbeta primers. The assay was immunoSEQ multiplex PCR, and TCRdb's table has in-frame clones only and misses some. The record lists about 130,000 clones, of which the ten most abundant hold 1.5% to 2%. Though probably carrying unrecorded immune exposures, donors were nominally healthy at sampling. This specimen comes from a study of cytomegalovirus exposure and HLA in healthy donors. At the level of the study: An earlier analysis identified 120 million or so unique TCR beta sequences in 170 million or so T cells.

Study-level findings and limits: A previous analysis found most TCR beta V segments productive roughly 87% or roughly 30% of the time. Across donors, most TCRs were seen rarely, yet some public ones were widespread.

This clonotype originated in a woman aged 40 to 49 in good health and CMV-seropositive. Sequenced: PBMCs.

Here the CDR3 DNA reads TGTGCCAGCAGGGACAGGACCTACGAGCAGTACTTC. It specifies CASRDRTYEQYF. The chain uses TRBV25-1 and TRBJ2-7, with 7 positions matching TRBD1. V lost 6 bases to trimming and J lost 2 bases; unmatched junction nucleotides: 1. CDR1 and CDR2 from the germline V gene are MGHDK and SYGVNS. The CDR3 runs to 12 residues.